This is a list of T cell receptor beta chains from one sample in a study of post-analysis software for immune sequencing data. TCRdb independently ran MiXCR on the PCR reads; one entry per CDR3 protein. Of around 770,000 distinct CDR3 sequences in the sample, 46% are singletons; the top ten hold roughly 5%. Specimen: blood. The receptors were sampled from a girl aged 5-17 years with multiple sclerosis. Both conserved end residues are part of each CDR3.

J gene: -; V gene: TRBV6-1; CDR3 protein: CASSESLGGRSYEQYF
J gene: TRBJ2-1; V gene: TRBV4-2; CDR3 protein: CASSLETSGKEQFF
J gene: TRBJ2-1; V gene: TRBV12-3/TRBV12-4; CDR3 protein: CASSLDRREQFF
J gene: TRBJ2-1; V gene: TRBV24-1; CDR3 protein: CATSDSVWLAESSYNEQFF
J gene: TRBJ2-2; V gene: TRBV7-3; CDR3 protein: CASSRNPNTGELFF
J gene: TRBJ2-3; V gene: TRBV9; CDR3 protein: CASSPSGHEADTQYF
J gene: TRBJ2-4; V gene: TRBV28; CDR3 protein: CASSLLRQGRIQYF
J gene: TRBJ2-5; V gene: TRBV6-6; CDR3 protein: CASSYGWGQETQYF
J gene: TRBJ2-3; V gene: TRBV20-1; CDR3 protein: CSARDLTSGTDTQYF
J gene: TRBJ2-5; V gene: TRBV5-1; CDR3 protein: CASSLGSGQQETQYF
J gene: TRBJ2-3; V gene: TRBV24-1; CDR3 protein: CATSDTRDPTDTQYF
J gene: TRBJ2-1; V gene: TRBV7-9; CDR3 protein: CASSSEGQGYNEQFF
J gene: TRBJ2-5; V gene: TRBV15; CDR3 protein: CATSNPGQGLETQYF
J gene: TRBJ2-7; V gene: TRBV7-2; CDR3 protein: CASSLRGPGGEQYF
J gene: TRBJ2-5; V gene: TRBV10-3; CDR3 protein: CAISRALAGTRRQETQYF
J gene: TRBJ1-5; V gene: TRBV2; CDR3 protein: CASRAGTGGRQPQHF
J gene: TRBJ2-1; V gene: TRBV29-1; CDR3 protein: CSVSGVKHNEQFF
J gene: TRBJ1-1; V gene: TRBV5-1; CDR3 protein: CASSLEFRGSKAFF
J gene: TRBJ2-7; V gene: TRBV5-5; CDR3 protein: CASSLAGRAAYEQYF
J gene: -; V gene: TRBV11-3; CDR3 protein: CASSFTSFHEQYF
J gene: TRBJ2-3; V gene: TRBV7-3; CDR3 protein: CASSSWGRSTDTQYF
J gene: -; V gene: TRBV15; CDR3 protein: CASSRDLASGKDEQYF
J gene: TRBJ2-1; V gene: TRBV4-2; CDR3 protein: CASSQDLGVSSYNEQFF
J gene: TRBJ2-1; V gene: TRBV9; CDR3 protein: CASSDNPGLSEQFF
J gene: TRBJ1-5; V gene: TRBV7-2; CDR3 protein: CASSLSGQGLNQPQHF
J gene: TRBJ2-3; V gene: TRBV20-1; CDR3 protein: CSNQGSYTDTQYF
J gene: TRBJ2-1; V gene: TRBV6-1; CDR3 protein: CAGTRDRGSYNEQFF
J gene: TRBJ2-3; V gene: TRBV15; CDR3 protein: CATSGRDRNTDTQYF
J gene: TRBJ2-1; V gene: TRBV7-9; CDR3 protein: CASSLGQGASSYNEQFF
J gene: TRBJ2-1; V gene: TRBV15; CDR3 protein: CATSSLGNEQFF
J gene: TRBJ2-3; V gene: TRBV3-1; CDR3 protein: CASSQATSNGADTQYF
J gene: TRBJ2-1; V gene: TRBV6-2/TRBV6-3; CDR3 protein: CASSPGTSGLYNEQFF
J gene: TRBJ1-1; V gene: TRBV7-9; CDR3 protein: CASSPPKGDTEAFF
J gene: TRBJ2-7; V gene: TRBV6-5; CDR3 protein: CASSYSSLAGGSSYEQYF
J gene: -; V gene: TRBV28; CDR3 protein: CASSSRTGVGNEQYF
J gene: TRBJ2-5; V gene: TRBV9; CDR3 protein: CASSPRLAGVPGTQYF
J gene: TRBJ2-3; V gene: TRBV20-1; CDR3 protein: CSAGDGIAGVDTQYF
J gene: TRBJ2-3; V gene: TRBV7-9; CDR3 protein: CASSSTEAGSTDTQYF
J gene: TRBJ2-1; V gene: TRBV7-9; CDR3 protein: CASSPWTAGAHNEQFF
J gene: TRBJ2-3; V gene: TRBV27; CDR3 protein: CASSTLPGLAAHGTDTQYF
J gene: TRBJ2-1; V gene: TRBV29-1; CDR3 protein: CSVEKGRGQQGTQFF
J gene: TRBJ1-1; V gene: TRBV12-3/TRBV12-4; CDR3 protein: CASTTRRDREAFF
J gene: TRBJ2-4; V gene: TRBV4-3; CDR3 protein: CASSQSSSSGEGNIQYF
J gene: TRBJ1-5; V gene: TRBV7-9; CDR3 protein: CASSLGSDSNQPQHF
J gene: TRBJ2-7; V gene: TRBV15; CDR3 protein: CATSRRLSDYEQYF
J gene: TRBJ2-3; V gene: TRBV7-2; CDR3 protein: CASSLFLQGTDTQYF
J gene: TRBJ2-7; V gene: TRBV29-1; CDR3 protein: CSVMGTDVSSYEQYF
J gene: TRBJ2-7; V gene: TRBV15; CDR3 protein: CATSRDADLYEQYF
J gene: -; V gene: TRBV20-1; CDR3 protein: CSALGTERSEQYF
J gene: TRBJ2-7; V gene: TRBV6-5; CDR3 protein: CASSYFTSGKAYEQYF